The entry below describes one T cell receptor beta chain. What it binds is unknown. The data belong to a study of cytomegalovirus exposure and HLA in healthy donors. V was clipped by 0 bases and J by 7 bases; unmatched bases: 11. CDR1 is SGHVS and CDR2 is FNYEAQ in the germline V gene. The CDR3 has 19 amino acids. General study findings and limits: The authors enumerated 150 to 200 TCR beta chains as linked to cytomegalovirus.

The PCR ran on 60 Vbeta and 13 Jbeta primers. Produced via immunoSEQ multiplex PCR; TCRdb's table is partial and in-frame only. The table includes about 160,000 clones, about three quarters detected once. The TCR was taken from a woman aged 35 to 49 in good health and CMV-seronegative. Material: PBMCs. V usage is TRBV7-6 and J usage is TRBJ2-4, with 14 bases that match TRBD2. DNA for the CDR3: TGTGCCAGCAGCTTAGCGCCCCAGGGACTAGCGGGGGATGGGAACATTCAGTACTTC. Encoded protein: CASSLAPQGLAGDGNIQYF. Full variable domain (remainder filled in from reference TRBV7-6 and TRBJ2-4): GAGVSQSPRYKVTKRGQDVALRCDPISGHVSLYWYRQALGQGPEFLTYFNYEAQQDKSGLPNDRFSAERPEGSISTLTIQRTEQRDSAMYRCASSLAPQGLAGDGNIQYFGAGTRLSVL.